This TCR beta chain was documented in a study of T cell responses to AZD1222 COVID-19 vaccine. The study, taken as a whole, reports: All repertoire sampling was performed exclusively after the peak T cell response.

This CDR3 comprises 13 residues. CDR1 and CDR2 from the germline V gene are SNHLY and FYNNEI. Trimming removed 4 bases at V and 2 bases at J, with 8 bases between. The method was immunoSEQ multiplex PCR; TCRdb's version includes in-frame clones alone and lacks a portion of them. The repertoire holds 95,000 to 110,000 clones, with 85% to 95% as singletons. For this clone: The antigen is undetermined.

This receptor was obtained from an adult in good health. The material was peripheral blood, obtained on day 0 of AZD1222 vaccination. The rearrangement uses TRBV2 and TRBJ2-5; a weak D match, TRBD2 (5 bases). DNA for the CDR3: TGTGCCAGCAGTGTTAGCGATCAAGAGACCCAGTACTTC. Protein: CASSVSDQETQYF.